This T cell receptor beta chain is drawn from a study of cytomegalovirus exposure and HLA in healthy donors. Study results and caveats: Prediction of most subjects' HLA-A and HLA-B alleles by TCR beta sequences was reportedly accurate. TCR beta V- and J-gene trimming was later associated with a missense DCLRE1C variant.

The primer mix had 60 Vbeta and 13 Jbeta primers. Clones were read by immunoSEQ multiplex PCR, and TCRdb kept only the in-frame ones, dropping some. The table shows about 140,000 clones, with almost 85% occurring only once. In nominal health when sampled, donors likely had unrecorded immune exposures nonetheless. Germline CDR1 reads SNHLY; CDR2 reads FYNNEI. This CDR3 has 13 amino acids. This clone appeared once. What it recognizes is unknown. The junction differs from germline at one of its ends, possibly a read error. The V gene is TRBV2, the J gene TRBJ1-6; TRBD1 matches 7 bases. The sequenced sample was PBMCs. The TCR was taken from a woman in her thirties or forties in good health and CMV-seronegative. This CDR3 reads CASKGTVNSPLHF. CDR3 DNA sequence: TGTGCCAGCAAAGGGACAGTTAATTCACCCCTTCACTTT.